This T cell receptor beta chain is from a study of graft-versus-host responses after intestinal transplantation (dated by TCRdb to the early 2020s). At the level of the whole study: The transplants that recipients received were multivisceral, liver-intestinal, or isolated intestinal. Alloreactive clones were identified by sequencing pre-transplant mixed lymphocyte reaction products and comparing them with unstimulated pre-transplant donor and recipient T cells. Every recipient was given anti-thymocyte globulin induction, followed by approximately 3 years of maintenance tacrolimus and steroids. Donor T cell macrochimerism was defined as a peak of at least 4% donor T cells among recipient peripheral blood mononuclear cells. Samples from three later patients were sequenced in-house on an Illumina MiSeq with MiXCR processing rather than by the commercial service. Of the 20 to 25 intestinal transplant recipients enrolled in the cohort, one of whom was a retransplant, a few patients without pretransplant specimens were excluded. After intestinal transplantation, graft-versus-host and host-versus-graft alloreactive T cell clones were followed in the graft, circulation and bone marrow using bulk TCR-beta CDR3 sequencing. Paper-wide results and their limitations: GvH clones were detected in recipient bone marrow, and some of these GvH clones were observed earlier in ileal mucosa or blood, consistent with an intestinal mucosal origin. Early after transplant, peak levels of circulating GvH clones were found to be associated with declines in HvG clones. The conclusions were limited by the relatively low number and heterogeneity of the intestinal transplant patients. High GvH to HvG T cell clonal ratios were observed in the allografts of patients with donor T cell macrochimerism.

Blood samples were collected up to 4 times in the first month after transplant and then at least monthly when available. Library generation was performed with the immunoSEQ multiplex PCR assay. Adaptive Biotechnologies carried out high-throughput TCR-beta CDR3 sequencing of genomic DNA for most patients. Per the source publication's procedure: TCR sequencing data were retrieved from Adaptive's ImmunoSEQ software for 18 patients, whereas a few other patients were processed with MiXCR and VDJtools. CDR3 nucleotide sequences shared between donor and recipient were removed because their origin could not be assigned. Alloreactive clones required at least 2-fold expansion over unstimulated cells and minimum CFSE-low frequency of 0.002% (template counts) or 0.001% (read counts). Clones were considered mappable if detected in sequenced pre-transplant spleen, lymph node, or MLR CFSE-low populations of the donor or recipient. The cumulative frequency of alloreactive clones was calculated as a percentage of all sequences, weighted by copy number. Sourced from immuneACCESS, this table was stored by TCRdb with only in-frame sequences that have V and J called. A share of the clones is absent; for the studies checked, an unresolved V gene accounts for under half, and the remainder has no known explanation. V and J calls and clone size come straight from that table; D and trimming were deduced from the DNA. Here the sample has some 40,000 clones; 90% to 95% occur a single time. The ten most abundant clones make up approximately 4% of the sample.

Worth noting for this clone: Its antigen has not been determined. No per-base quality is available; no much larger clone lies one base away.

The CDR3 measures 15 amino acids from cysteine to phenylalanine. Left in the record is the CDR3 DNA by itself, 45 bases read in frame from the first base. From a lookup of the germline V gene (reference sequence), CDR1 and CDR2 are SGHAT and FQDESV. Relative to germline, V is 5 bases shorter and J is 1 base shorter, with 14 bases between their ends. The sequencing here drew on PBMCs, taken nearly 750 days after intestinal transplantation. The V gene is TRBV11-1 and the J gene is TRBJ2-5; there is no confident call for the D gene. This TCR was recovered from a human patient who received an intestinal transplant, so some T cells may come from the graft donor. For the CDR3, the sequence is CASSPQRGLQETQYF. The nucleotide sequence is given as TGTGCCAGCAGCCCCCAGCGTGGCCTCCAAGAGACCCAGTACTTC.